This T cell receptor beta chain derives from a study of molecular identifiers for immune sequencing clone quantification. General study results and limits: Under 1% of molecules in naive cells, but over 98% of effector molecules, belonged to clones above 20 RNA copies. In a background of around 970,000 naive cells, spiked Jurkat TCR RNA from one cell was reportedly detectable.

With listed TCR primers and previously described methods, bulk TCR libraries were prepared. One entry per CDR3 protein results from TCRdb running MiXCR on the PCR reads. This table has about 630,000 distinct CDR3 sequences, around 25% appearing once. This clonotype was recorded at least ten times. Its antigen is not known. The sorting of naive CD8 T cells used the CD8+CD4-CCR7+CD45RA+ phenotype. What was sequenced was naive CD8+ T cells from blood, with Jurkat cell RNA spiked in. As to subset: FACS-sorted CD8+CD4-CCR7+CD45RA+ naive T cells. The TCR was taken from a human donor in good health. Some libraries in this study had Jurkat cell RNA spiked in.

The CDR3 DNA sequence: TGTGCCAGCAGCTTAGATCAAAGGGATGTGTACTTC. It translates to CASSLDQRDVYF. The chain joins TRBV11-2 to TRBJ2-5; unclear D gene. V was cut by 0 bases and J by 13 bases, with 12 bases left in between. Germline assignment: CDR1 SGHAT and CDR2 FQNNGV. This CDR3 spans 12 amino acids. The whole variable domain, filled in from reference TRBV11-2 and TRBJ2-5, reads EAGVAQSPRYKIIEKRQSVAFWCNPISGHATLYWYQQILGQGPKLLIQFQNNGVVDDSQLPKDRFSAERLKGVDSTLKIQPAKLEDSAVYLCASSLDQRDVYFGPGTRLLVL.